The T cell receptor (beta chain) described here comes from a study of cytomegalovirus exposure and HLA in healthy donors. Findings of the study overall: There were about 160 TCR beta chains listed as cytomegalovirus-associated. The authors later linked a missense DCLRE1C variant to TCR beta V- and J-gene trimming. Presence/absence analysis assumed near-uniform sequencing depth across donors.

CDR3 length equals 15 residues. From germline, CDR1 is MNHNS and CDR2 SASEGT. V dropped 6 bases and J dropped 2 bases, with 16 bases sitting between them. The PCR was carried out with 60 Vbeta primers and 13 Jbeta primers. Measured with immunoSEQ multiplex PCR; TCRdb has only the in-frame clones, and not every one. This sample contains 50,000 or so clones. On this clone: Its antigen is unknown.

This clonotype was sampled from a young woman in good health and CMV-seronegative. The rearrangement links TRBV6-1 to TRBJ1-2; weak D call: TRBD1 (6 bases). Sequenced input: PBMCs. CDR3 sequence (DNA): TGTGCCAGCAGGGACAGTCAAAACTTAAACTATGGCTACACCTTC. It specifies CASRDSQNLNYGYTF.